These 19 T cell receptor beta chains were all obtained from the same sample, sequenced in a study of CD8 T cells in Susac syndrome. After extraction with the RNeasy kit, roughly 0.5 to 1 ug of the RNA was reverse transcribed using random hexamers. Each CDR3 protein gets one entry after TCRdb re-called the immunoSEQ multiplex PCR reads with MiXCR. The sample yields around 130,000 distinct CDR3 sequences, around 96% seen once. Sequencing used CD4+ T cells from PBMCs. The receptors shown here come from a human donor in good health.

CDR3 protein: CASSGGGTGIETQYF. The CDR3 DNA reads TGCGCCAGCAGCGGCGGCGGGACAGGGATTGAGACCCAGTACTTC. This chain links TRBV5-1 with TRBJ2-5, with TRBD1 identical over 9 bases. V shed 4 bases and J 5 bases; nucleotides not matched to a gene: 9. From germline, CDR1 is SGHRS and CDR2 YFSETQ. This CDR3 region has 15 residues. Full variable domain (outside the CDR3, taken from reference TRBV5-1 and TRBJ2-5): KAGVTQTPRYLIKTRGQQVTLSCSPISGHRSVSWYQQTPGQGLQFLFEYFSETQRNKGNFPGRFSGRQFSNSRSEMNVSTLELGDSALYLCASSGGGTGIETQYFGPGTRLLVL.

The rearrangement joins TRBV5-1 to TRBJ2-2; D gene unclear. The germline V and J ends were trimmed by 0 bases and 3 bases, with 9 bases remaining between them. In germline, CDR1 is SGHRS, CDR2 YFSETQ. CDR3 size: 15 residues. The CDR3 spells CASSLESSHTGELFF. CDR3 nucleotide sequence: TGCGCCAGCAGCTTGGAATCGTCCCACACCGGGGAGCTGTTTTTT.

The V call is TRBV6-5, the J call TRBJ2-7, with 7 bases identical to TRBD1. V lost 8 bases to trimming and J lost 0 bases; unmatched junction nucleotides: 7. Germline V lookup: CDR1 MNHEY, CDR2 SVGAGI. The CDR3 sequence is 14 residues long. CDR3 region: CASAWTGDSYEQYF. CDR3 DNA sequence: TGTGCCAGCGCATGGACAGGTGACTCCTACGAGCAGTACTTC.

The chain recombines TRBV6-4 with TRBJ2-1; TRBD2 agrees at 10 bases. Germline loops: CDR1 MRHNA, CDR2 SNTAGT. The CDR3 length is 14 residues. The V gene end was trimmed by 3 bases and the J gene end by 11 bases; junction bases not matched to a gene: 7. CDR3 sequence: CASSEGPSGSKQFF. The CDR3 coding sequence is TGTGCCAGCAGTGAGGGACCTAGCGGGAGTAAGCAGTTCTTC.

V usage is TRBV3-1 and J usage is TRBJ1-1, with D perhaps matching TRBD1 (5 bases). This CDR3 has 13 amino acids. Germline assignment: CDR1 LGHDT and CDR2 YNNKEL (reference sequence). With 8 bases removed from V and 0 bases from J, the gap between germline ends came to 10 bases. CDR3 DNA sequence: TGTGCCAGCGCAAGACAGATGAACACTGAAGCTTTCTTT. As protein: CASARQMNTEAFF.

This clonotype was detected once. The rearrangement joins TRBV6-5 to TRBJ1-2, with 11 bases matching TRBD1. CDR1 and CDR2 (germline): MNHEY, SVGAGI. Germline trimming cut 4 bases from V and 4 bases from J; bases unmatched to any gene: 17. The CDR3 covers 19 residues. This chain's CDR3 is CASSSGQGALGALSYGYTF. The DNA for the CDR3 is TGTGCCAGCAGTTCTGGACAGGGGGCGCTGGGGGCCCTTAGCTATGGCTACACCTTC.

This sequence joins TRBV20-1 and TRBJ2-5, with a tentative D call TRBD1 (6 bases). Germline V CDR1 and CDR2: DFQATT, SNEGSKA (reference sequence). This CDR3 has 14 amino acids. V was trimmed by 6 bases and J by 4 bases, leaving 18 bases between them. The chain's CDR3 is CSAIPGVQVETQYF. CDR3 in DNA: TGCAGTGCCATCCCAGGGGTGCAGGTAGAGACCCAGTACTTC.

This rearrangement joins TRBV25-1 to TRBJ2-7; D could derive from TRBD1 or TRBD2 (5 bases each). Germline CDR1 is MGHDK and CDR2 is SYGVNS. The ends were cut back, 4 bases at V and 5 bases at J, with 18 bases in the middle. The CDR3 extends over 15 amino acids. The CDR3 DNA follows: TGTGCCAGCAGTGCCATAAGGGGAGTAGGAAACGAGCAGTACTTC. Translating it yields CASSAIRGVGNEQYF.

The gene calls are TRBV12-3 or TRBV12-4 and TRBJ2-5, with 8 bases matching TRBD2. The CDR3 contains 15 residues. V lost 6 bases and J lost 2; bases outside the gene matches: 8. The DNA of the CDR3 is TGTGCCAGCAGCGCCGGGACTAGTCATCAAGAGACCCAGTACTTC. This sequence encodes CASSAGTSHQETQYF.

The chain joins TRBV6-5 to TRBJ2-3, with TRBD1 matching 8 bases. Germline loops: CDR1 MNHEY, CDR2 SVGAGI. Unmatched junction bases numbered 1, after V lost 6 bases and J lost 2 bases. The CDR3 loop spans 13 amino acids. CDR3 region: CASRQGVTDTQYF. The CDR3, as DNA: TGTGCCAGCAGACAGGGGGTCACAGATACGCAGTATTTT.

V gene TRBV12-3 or TRBV12-4 combines with J gene TRBJ1-1; D unresolved. V gave up 6 bases and J gave up 4 bases, with 9 bases separating them. The CDR3 loop spans 12 amino acids. The CDR3 DNA sequence: TGTGCCAGCAGGGGTCTGAGCACTGAAGCTTTCTTT. It codes for CASRGLSTEAFF.

The chain is built from TRBV18 and TRBJ2-5; possible D gene TRBD2, 6 bases. This CDR3 region has 15 residues. The germline gives CDR1 KGHSH, CDR2 LQKENI. Trimming removed 3 bases at V and 3 bases at J, with 14 bases between. The CDR3 loop reads CASSPRLGGEETQYF. CDR3 bases: TGTGCCAGCTCACCGAGGTTGGGGGGAGAAGAGACCCAGTACTTC.

The CDR3 sequence: CASSVGGRAGELFF. CDR3 bases: TGTGCCAGCAGTGTCGGGGGGCGGGCCGGGGAGCTGTTTTTT. This rearrangement joins TRBV2 to TRBJ2-2; tentative D call: TRBD2 (7 bases). Germline V gene data show CDR1 as SNHLY and CDR2 as FYNNEI. V lost 4 bases and J 6 bases, leaving 12 bases between the germline ends. The CDR3 loop spans 14 amino acids.

This clonotype was observed once. The genes are TRBV18 and TRBJ2-7, with D unclear. Trimming stripped 4 bases from V and 5 bases from J, with 6 bases between. Germline CDR1 reads KGHSH; CDR2 reads LQKENI. This CDR3 has 11 amino acids. The CDR3 DNA is TGTGCCAGCTCACTAGAGCACGAGCAGTACTTC. Translation: CASSLEHEQYF.

The genes are TRBV27 and TRBJ2-5; D ambiguous. Trimming pared 4 bases from V and 0 bases from J, leaving 9 bases between. Germline CDR1 reads MNHEY; CDR2 reads SMNVEV (reference sequence). CDR3 size: 14 residues. The chain's CDR3 is CASSCRAYQETQYF. CDR3 DNA sequence: TGTGCCAGCAGTTGTCGGGCGTACCAAGAGACCCAGTACTTC.

This clonotype was detected only once. The chain recombines TRBV6-1 with TRBJ1-1; tentatively, D is TRBD1 (5 bases). The CDR3 has 13 amino acids. CDR1 is MNHNS and CDR2 is SASEGT in the germline V gene. Between the trimmed V and J ends, which lost 1 base and 10 bases, there was a span of 13 bases. CDR3 in DNA: TGTGCCAGCAGTGAAGGTGGAGGTCAGGGAGCTTTCTTT. Its translation: CASSEGGGQGAFF.

In DNA form, the CDR3 reads TGTGCCAGCAGCTTAGCTCTAGATACGCAGTATTTT. It codes for CASSLALDTQYF. The chain joins TRBV7-2 to TRBJ2-3; D is undetermined. This CDR3 is built from 12 residues. Trimming pared 0 bases from V and 5 bases from J, leaving 3 bases between. Germline CDR1 SGHTA, CDR2 FQGNSA.

This clonotype has a single count. The chain is built from TRBV20-1 and TRBJ2-6; TRBD1 is a possible D gene (5 bases). Trimming cost V 3 bases and J 0 bases, with 9 bases left between them. Germline V gives CDR1 DFQATT, CDR2 SNEGSKA (reference sequence). The CDR3 has 15 amino acids. In DNA form, the CDR3 reads TGCAGTGCTAGCGGCAGGGTCTCTGGGGCCAACGTCCTGACTTTC. Translating it yields CSASGRVSGANVLTF.

V is TRBV7-2 and J is TRBJ2-7; 7 bases align to TRBD2. V dropped 5 bases and J dropped 4; count of bases not matched to a gene: 8. Germline CDR1 is SGHTA and CDR2 is FQGNSA. This CDR3 is 14 amino acids long. The CDR3: CASSVGTTQYEQYF. In nucleotides, the CDR3 is TGTGCCAGCAGCGTCGGGACTACACAATACGAGCAGTACTTC.